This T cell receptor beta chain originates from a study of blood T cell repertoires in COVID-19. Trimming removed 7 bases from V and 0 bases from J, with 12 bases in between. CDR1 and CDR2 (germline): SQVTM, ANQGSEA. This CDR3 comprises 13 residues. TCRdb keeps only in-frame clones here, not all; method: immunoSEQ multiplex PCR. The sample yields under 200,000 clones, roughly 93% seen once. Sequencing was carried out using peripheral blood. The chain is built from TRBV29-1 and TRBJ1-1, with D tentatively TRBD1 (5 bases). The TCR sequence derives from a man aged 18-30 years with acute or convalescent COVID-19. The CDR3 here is CSAAGLMNTEAFF. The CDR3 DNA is TGCAGCGCCGCGGGACTAATGAACACTGAAGCTTTCTTT.